The 18 T cell receptor beta chains below were found in one sample sequenced in a study of blood T cells in healthy people across ages. PCR was performed a second time for 7 to 11 cycles using a sample-barcoded 5' primer and a J-beta primer mix. A single record per CDR3 protein comes from TCRdb applying MiXCR to the 5' RACE reads. The profile covers approximately 1,700,000 distinct CDR3 sequences, with 35% to 50% appearing a single time and 20% to 25% taken by the ten largest. Material for sequencing was blood. The receptors were gathered from a human donor in good health.

The chain recombines TRBV6-5 with TRBJ2-3; D may be TRBD1 (7 bases). Germline V lookup: CDR1 MNHEY, CDR2 SVGAGI. The CDR3 length is 16 residues. The V gene lost 0 bases and the J gene lost 0 bases, with 10 bases spanning the gap. The CDR3 DNA sequence: TGTGCCAGCAGTTACTCACAGGGGACTAGCACAGATACGCAGTATTTT. This codes for CASSYSQGTSTDTQYF.

In DNA, the CDR3 is TGTGCCAGCAGCTTAGGGTGGAGGGGGAGCCGAAACAATGAGCAGTTCTTC. This sequence encodes CASSLGWRGSRNNEQFF. This chain connects TRBV7-2 to TRBJ2-1; D is possibly TRBD1 or TRBD2 (6 bases each). The CDR3 sequence is 17 residues long. In germline, CDR1 is SGHTA, CDR2 FQGNSA. Trimming shortened V by 1 base and J by 5 bases, and 18 bases separated the two germline ends.

CDR3 amino acids: CASSSSHAEQGGNEQFF. The CDR3, as DNA: TGTGCCAGCAGCAGCAGCCACGCCGAACAGGGGGGTAATGAGCAGTTCTTC. The J gene is TRBJ2-1, the V gene TRBV7-9, with 8 bases matching TRBD1. The CDR3 consists of 17 residues. Germline CDR1 is SEHNR and CDR2 is FQNEAQ (reference sequence). J lost 7 bases, V lost 5 bases, and 16 bases had no gene match.

This clonotype has just a few counts. One end of the junction varies from germline; a read error may be responsible. The chain joins TRBV7-7 to TRBJ2-7; tentatively, D is TRBD1 or TRBD2 (6 bases each). The CDR3 has 13 amino acids. Germline CDR1 and CDR2: SSHAT and FNYEAQ (reference sequence). CDR3 nucleotides: TGTGCTAGCAGCTTAAACGGGGGCGACGAGCAGTACTTC. This translates into CASSLNGGDEQYF.

This clonotype was recorded a few times. This chain links TRBV20-1 with TRBJ2-3; D unclear. Trimming took off 0 bases at V and 5 bases at J, with 6 bases between the two ends. This CDR3 comprises 12 residues. CDR1 DFQATT and CDR2 SNEGSKA come from the germline V gene (reference sequence). CDR3 DNA: TGCAGTGCTAGAGATCTTATAGATACGCAGTATTTT. Its protein product is CSARDLIDTQYF.

This clonotype showed up just once. The junction does not match germline at one end; this may be a read error. V usage is TRBV7-6 and J usage is TRBJ2-5; the D gene is possibly TRBD1 (5 bases). Per germline, CDR1 SGHVS and CDR2 FNYEAQ. This CDR3 contains 13 residues. The CDR3 DNA is TGCGCCAGCAGCCGAAATTACAGGGAGACCCAGTACTTC. Translated: CASSRNYRETQYF. Variable domain in full (rest from reference TRBV7-6 and TRBJ2-5): GAGVSQSPRYKVTKRGQDVALRCDPISGHVSLYWYRQALGQGPEFLTYFNYEAQQDKSGLPNDRFSAERPEGSISTLTIQRTEQRDSAMYRCASSRNYRETQYFGPGTRLLVL.

The gene calls are TRBV9 and TRBJ1-2; D is uncertain. The CDR3 runs 18 residues. Deletions cut 0 bases from V and 3 bases from J, with 21 bases between. Germline V CDR1 and CDR2: SGDLS, YYNGEE. CDR3 bases: TGTGCCAGCAGCGTAGAGGAAGTCTTAAGCGGATTAGACTATGGCTACACCTTC. It codes for CASSVEEVLSGLDYGYTF. Complete variable domain (other parts from reference TRBV9 and TRBJ1-2): DSGVTQTPKHLITATGQRVTLRCSPRSGDLSVYWYQQSLDQGLQFLIQYYNGEERAKGNILERFSAQQFPDLHSELNLSSLELGDSALYFCASSVEEVLSGLDYGYTFGSGTRLTVV.

This clonotype was found a few times. The chain has TRBV19 and TRBJ2-6; the D gene is possibly TRBD2 (6 bases). The germline CDR1 and CDR2 sequences are LNHDA and SQIVND (reference sequence). The V gene lost 6 bases and the J gene lost 2 bases, with 20 bases spanning the gap. The CDR3 contains 18 residues. The CDR3 loop reads CASSPGGVAGPGANVLTF. The CDR3 nucleotides are TGTGCCAGTAGCCCCGGCGGGGTCGCGGGGCCTGGGGCCAACGTCCTGACTTTC.

This clonotype has at least ten counts. The chain has TRBV6-4 and TRBJ1-2; D is undetermined. V was trimmed by 0 bases and J by 8 bases, leaving 10 bases between them. From germline, CDR1 is MRHNA and CDR2 SNTAGT. The CDR3 runs to 13 residues. CDR3 residues: CASSDSAGWGYTF. The CDR3 DNA is TGTGCCAGCAGTGACTCGGCAGGCTGGGGCTACACCTTC.

This chain joins TRBV7-6 and TRBJ1-5; D is possibly TRBD1 (5 bases). Per germline, CDR1 SGHVS and CDR2 FNYEAQ. The germline V and J ends were trimmed by 8 bases and 6 bases, with 20 bases remaining between them. The CDR3 has 15 residues. The CDR3 loop reads CASGSSGGTGQPQHF. The CDR3 coding sequence is TGTGCCAGCGGCTCCTCCGGGGGGACGGGTCAGCCCCAGCATTTT.

The table lists this clonotype with a few counts. The V and J genes are TRBV7-2 and TRBJ2-3; 9 nucleotides match TRBD1. The length of the CDR3 is 18 residues. The germline V gene encodes CDR1 SGHTA and CDR2 FQGNSA. J gave up 3 bases and V 1 base, and 11 bases lay outside the gene matches. The CDR3 nucleotides are TGTGCCAGCAGCTTAGTGGTGGTTGGGACAGGGCTAACAGATACGCAGTATTTT. Its translation: CASSLVVVGTGLTDTQYF.

Written as DNA, the CDR3 is TGTGCCAGCAGCCATTCCTACCGGGGGGGAGGAGATGAGCAGTTCTTC. Amino acids: CASSHSYRGGGDEQFF. The chain is built from TRBV3-1 and TRBJ2-1, with 8 bases identical to TRBD2. V was clipped by 3 bases and J by 8 bases; unmatched bases: 12. Germline values: CDR1 LGHDT, CDR2 YNNKEL (reference sequence). The CDR3 consists of 16 residues.

This clonotype has only a few counts. This chain uses TRBV7-2 with TRBJ2-3; no firm D call. The V gene's germline CDR1 is SGHTA and CDR2 FQGNSA. CDR3 size: 14 residues. Trimming left V 0 bases short and J 4 bases short, with 8 bases between. The DNA for the CDR3 is TGTGCCAGCAGCTTAGCTAGATCCGCAGATACGCAGTATTTT. Protein product: CASSLARSADTQYF.

The table lists this clonotype with a few counts. The V call is TRBV20-1, the J call TRBJ1-2; TRBD1 aligns across 7 bases. Germline CDR1 is DFQATT and CDR2 is SNEGSKA (reference sequence). Losses at the gene ends were 0 bases for V and 7 bases for J; bases not matched to a gene: 17. The CDR3 runs to 17 residues. This chain's CDR3 is CSARDRGRGQYVSGYTF. The CDR3 DNA reads TGCAGTGCTAGAGACCGCGGCAGGGGACAGTATGTATCTGGCTACACCTTC.

With regard to this clonotype: Germline is not matched at one junction end, which may reflect a read error. The chain recombines TRBV6-2 or TRBV6-3 with TRBJ2-1, with TRBD1 identical over 7 bases. Germline V gives CDR1 MNHEY, CDR2 SVGEGT. The CDR3 is 13 residues long. The CDR3 here is CANSWDSHNEQFF. For the CDR3, the DNA is TGTGCCAACAGTTGGGACAGCCACAATGAGCAGTTCTTC.

This clonotype was counted between two and nine times. This chain uses TRBV7-9 with TRBJ2-1; 13 bases line up with TRBD2. The CDR3 sequence is 16 residues long. The J segment lost 5 bases and the V segment lost 4 bases, leaving 5 bases of the junction unmatched. The germline CDR1 and CDR2 sequences are SEHNR and FQNEAQ (reference sequence). CDR3 bases: TGTGCCAGCAGCTGGGGACTAGCGGGGACCAACAATGAGCAGTTCTTC. This translates into CASSWGLAGTNNEQFF. Full variable domain (rest looked up from reference TRBV7-9 and TRBJ2-1): DTGVSQNPRHKITKRGQNVTFRCDPISEHNRLYWYRQTLGQGPEFLTYFQNEAQLEKSRLLSDRFSAERPKGSFSTLEIQRTEQGDSAMYLCASSWGLAGTNNEQFFGPGTRLTVL.

This clonotype was seen a few times. The V gene is TRBV6-1, the J gene TRBJ1-4, with D perhaps TRBD1 (5 bases). Between the trimmed V and J ends, which lost 0 bases and 8 bases, there was a span of 13 bases. CDR1 and CDR2 from the germline V gene are MNHNS and SASEGT. The CDR3 sequence is 15 residues long. CDR3 region: CASSEAQGDGEKLFF. The CDR3 coding sequence is TGTGCCAGCAGTGAAGCGCAAGGGGATGGGGAAAAACTGTTTTTT.

As to this clonotype: Germline is not matched at one junction end, which may reflect a read error. The chain has TRBV29-1 and TRBJ2-7; D perhaps matches TRBD1 (5 bases). The CDR3 is 13 amino acids. Germline V lookup: CDR1 SQVTM, CDR2 ANQGSEA. CDR3 nucleotide sequence: TGCGGCGTTGAAGTCAGGGTGGGGTACGAGCAGTACTTC. Translating gives CGVEVRVGYEQYF.